This T cell receptor (beta chain) was profiled in a study of cytomegalovirus exposure and HLA in healthy donors. Use of 60 Vbeta and 13 Jbeta primers characterized the PCR. The repertoire was sequenced with immunoSEQ multiplex PCR; TCRdb's copy has only in-frame clones and lacks some. The repertoire has roughly 98,000 clones, approximately 74% of them found once; the top ten carry approximately 14%. Per the germline V gene, CDR1 is SQVTM and CDR2 is ANQGSEA. Trimming shortened V by 1 base and J by 4 bases, and 11 bases separated the two germline ends. CDR3 length: 14 residues. Findings and limits, study-wide: One cluster of highly shared sequence variants probably arose as a sequencing artifact.

Details on this clone: Its target is not known.

J is TRBJ2-1 and V is TRBV29-1; D might be TRBD2 (5 bases). Sequenced input: PBMCs. The TCR was taken from a woman in her 70s in good health and CMV-seropositive. The CDR3 DNA follows: TGCAGCGTTGAAGCGATGGGAGTATACAATGAGCAGTTCTTC. It yields the protein CSVEAMGVYNEQFF.